This note documents a single T cell receptor (beta chain) sequence. What it binds is unknown. The data were obtained in a study of T cells after posttransplantation cyclophosphamide. General study points: After PTCy, TRB diversity resembled that of CNI/methotrexate controls.

Some clones are missing from TCRdb's copy, which holds only in-frame ones; the method was immunoSEQ multiplex PCR. The sample holds tens of thousands of clones, 78% seen once. Busulfan-fludarabine conditioning, marrow transplant, and cyclophosphamide on days +3 and +4 were administered. The V and J ends lost 10 bases and 5 bases, in that order; junction bases with no gene match: 9. The CDR3 extends over 14 amino acids. Germline V gene sequence: CDR1 SEHNR, CDR2 FQNEAQ (reference sequence). The sequence was collected from a female patient between 40 and 50 years old who received an allogeneic stem cell transplant from a related donor, was CMV-positive, and had no GVHD. Some T cells may trace back to the graft donor. V and J are TRBV7-9 and TRBJ2-2; 8 bases fit TRBD2. Sample: CD4+ T cells sorted from blood, taken around 2,000 days after a stem cell transplant with posttransplant cyclophosphamide. DNA for the CDR3: TGTGCCACCCCCGGGAGGGACCGGACCGGGGAGCTGTTTTTT. This translates into CATPGRDRTGELFF.